The rows below give T cell receptor beta chains drawn from one sample of a study of beta chain features in type 1 diabetes. The method was immunoSEQ multiplex PCR; TCRdb's version includes in-frame clones alone and lacks a portion of them. The sample holds hundreds of thousands of clones, about an eighth seen once. Sequenced sample: naive CD4+ T cells from blood. The receptors originated from a woman under 30 in good health. CDR3s include the opening cysteine and the closing phenylalanine or tryptophan. A D gene is named only where the DNA matches it firmly. Clone size is given for some rows only: seen once, a few or many times, or a class if the clone is expanded.

.	TRBV12-5	TRBJ2-1	.	CASGLVLGQRGHREQFF	TGTGCTAGTGGTTTGGTACTAGGGCAGCGAGGGCATCGTGAGCAGTTCTTC
.	TRBV28	TRBJ1-2	.	CASRQPPAGYTF	TGTGCCAGCAGACAACCCCCGGCGGGCTACACCTTC
.	TRBV19	TRBJ2-1	TRBD2	CASSSGRGNEQFF	TGTGCCAGTAGCTCGGGGAGGGGAAATGAGCAGTTCTTC
.	TRBV5-4	TRBJ2-7	TRBD1	CASSRGTGGSYEQYF	TGTGCCAGCAGCCGGGGGACAGGGGGCAGTTACGAGCAGTACTTC
few	TRBV18	TRBJ1-5	.	CASSPLQRDQPQHF	TGTGCCAGCTCACCCCTCCAGAGGGATCAGCCCCAGCATTTT
.	TRBV7-2	TRBJ2-1	TRBD2	CASSPAPSGGAREQFF	TGTGCCAGCAGCCCAGCGCCTAGCGGGGGGGCCAGGGAGCAGTTCTTC
.	TRBV7-2	TRBJ1-6	.	CAGGVGSNSPLHF	TGTGCCGGAGGGGTAGGCAGTAATTCACCCCTCCACTTT
.	TRBV30	TRBJ1-5	.	CAWSFGAARNQPQHF	TGTGCCTGGAGTTTTGGGGCAGCCCGCAATCAGCCCCAGCATTTT
few	TRBV2	TRBJ1-5	.	CASRGQLSNQPQHF	TGTGCCAGCAGAGGACAGTTAAGCAATCAGCCCCAGCATTTT
.	TRBV2	TRBJ1-2	.	CASRQGVAYGYTF	TGTGCCAGCAGACAGGGTGTCGCCTATGGCTACACCTTC
few	TRBV25-1	TRBJ1-2	TRBD1	CASSEPGTGGNGYTF	TGTGCCAGCAGTGAGCCGGGGACAGGCGGCAATGGCTACACCTTC
few	TRBV5-1	TRBJ2-1	.	CASSLVGSYNEQFF	TGCGCCAGCAGCTTGGTAGGGTCCTACAATGAGCAGTTCTTC
.	TRBV10-3	TRBJ1-1	.	CAIQGTLNTEAFF	TGTGCCATCCAGGGGACCTTGAACACTGAAGCTTTCTTT
few	TRBV6-5	TRBJ2-7	TRBD1	CASSRDRSQYEQYF	TGTGCCAGCAGTCGGGACAGGAGTCAATACGAGCAGTACTTC
.	TRBV9	TRBJ1-5	TRBD1	CASSAGTGYYNQPQHF	TGTGCCAGCAGCGCCGGGACAGGGTACTATAATCAGCCCCAGCATTTT